Presented here are 18 T cell receptor beta chains from one specimen sequenced in a study of T cell responses to AZD1222 COVID-19 vaccine. Some clones are missing from TCRdb's copy, which holds only in-frame ones; the method was immunoSEQ multiplex PCR. The sample has 100,000 to 110,000 clones, about 86% seen once; the top ten hold approximately 16%. The source material was peripheral blood, sampled on day 0 of AZD1222 vaccination. All receptors derive from an adult in good health.

This clone is medium-sized. The V call is TRBV15, the J call TRBJ1-5, with a weak D call TRBD1 (5 bases). This CDR3 contains 19 residues. CDR1 is LNHNV and CDR2 is YYDKDF in the germline V gene (reference sequence). V was shortened by 3 bases and J by 3 bases, with 24 bases between the two germline ends. CDR3: CATSREERRVLGLNQPQHF. In nucleotides, the CDR3 is TGTGCCACCAGCAGGGAAGAACGCAGGGTTTTGGGACTCAATCAGCCCCAGCATTTT.

The rearrangement joins TRBV5-1 to TRBJ2-1; TRBD2 matches at 8 bases. There are 15 residues in the CDR3. Germline V gene sequence: CDR1 SGHRS, CDR2 YFSETQ. V gave up 1 base and J gave up 8 bases; unmatched junction bases: 8. CDR3 coding DNA: TGCGCCAGCAGCTTGAGTCGGGAGGGCCTCCATGAGCAGTTCTTC. Its translation: CASSLSREGLHEQFF.

J is TRBJ1-5 and V is TRBV30, with D tentatively TRBD1 (5 bases). In germline, CDR1 is GTSNPN, CDR2 SVGIG (reference sequence). Trimming left V 4 bases short and J 5 bases short, with 15 bases between. The CDR3 is 14 residues long. Here the CDR3 DNA reads TGTGCCTGGACGGGACGCTCCTTTGATCAGCCCCAGCATTTT. Its translation is CAWTGRSFDQPQHF.

CDR3: CASSQDQGASVKDGYTF. CDR3 coding DNA: TGCGCCAGCAGCCAGGATCAGGGGGCGTCGGTGAAGGATGGCTACACCTTC. This chain links TRBV4-1 with TRBJ1-2; 8 positions match TRBD1. The length of the CDR3 is 17 residues. Germline CDR1 is MGHRA and CDR2 is YSYEKL. V dropped 3 bases and J dropped 6; count of bases not matched to a gene: 15.

The chain carries TRBV3-1 (or the pseudogene TRBV3-2) and TRBJ2-2; perhaps TRBD2 as D (6 bases). Germline lookup yields CDR1 LGHDT and CDR2 YNNKEL (reference sequence). This CDR3 has 17 residues. V lost 0 bases to trimming and J lost 1 base, with 12 bases between them. The CDR3 coding sequence is TGTGCCAGCAGCCAAGACAGGGAGGCTAGGAACACCGGGGAGCTGTTTTTT. Protein: CASSQDREARNTGELFF.

CDR3 loop: CASSQEHRAVNEQFF. The CDR3 region has the DNA TGCGCCAGCAGCCAAGAACACAGGGCCGTCAATGAGCAGTTCTTC. This sequence joins TRBV4-1 and TRBJ2-1; weak D call: TRBD1 (6 bases). The CDR3 runs 15 residues. The germline gives CDR1 MGHRA, CDR2 YSYEKL. V dropped 0 bases and J dropped 6 bases, with 12 bases sitting between them.

The count of this clone is one. The J gene is TRBJ1-2, the V gene TRBV11-2; D call uncertain. V lost 0 bases to trimming and J lost 4 bases, with 9 bases between them. Germline V gene lookup returns CDR1 SGHAT and CDR2 FQNNGV. CDR3 size: 14 residues. The CDR3 protein is CASSLDLGPYGYTF. The DNA of the CDR3 is TGTGCCAGCAGCTTAGATCTCGGACCCTATGGCTACACCTTC.

This sequence joins TRBV11-3 and TRBJ2-3; tentative D call: TRBD2 (6 bases). V lost 6 bases, J lost 4 bases, and 17 bases lay in between. Germline V gives CDR1 SGHNT, CDR2 YENEEA. CDR3 length: 15 residues. The CDR3 region is CASSLGLARADTQYF. The CDR3 DNA is TGTGCCAGCAGTCTGGGGCTAGCGAGGGCAGATACGCAGTATTTT.

The chain carries TRBV7-3 and TRBJ1-5; tentatively, D is TRBD1 (5 bases). Germline CDR1 reads SGHTA; CDR2 reads FQGTGA. Deletions cut 2 bases from V and 6 bases from J, with 8 bases between. The CDR3 totals 13 residues. The CDR3 DNA is TGTGCCAGCAGCTTAGGGGGAAGTCAGCCCCAGCATTTT. Protein sequence: CASSLGGSQPQHF.

The V call is TRBV16, the J call TRBJ2-2; TRBD1 agrees at 8 bases. Looked up from germline, CDR1 is KGHSY and CDR2 is FQNENV. This CDR3 has 14 amino acids. With V trimmed by 2 bases and J by 6 bases, 2 bases remained unmatched. Here the CDR3 DNA reads TGTGCCAGCAGCCAACAGGGGGCATCCGGGGAGCTGTTTTTT. It encodes CASSQQGASGELFF.

This rearrangement joins TRBV5-5 to TRBJ2-7; D is unresolved. The CDR3 spans 12 residues. With 0 bases removed from V and 4 bases from J, the gap between germline ends came to 5 bases. CDR1 SGHKS and CDR2 YYEKEE come from the germline V gene (reference sequence). The CDR3: CASSLEGYEQYF. Here the CDR3 DNA reads TGTGCCAGCAGCTTGGAAGGGTACGAGCAGTACTTC.

The chain links TRBV7-8 to TRBJ2-1; 7 bases are shared with TRBD1. This CDR3 has 15 residues. In germline, CDR1 is SGHVS, CDR2 FQNEAQ. V dropped 5 bases and J dropped 5; count of bases not matched to a gene: 9. The CDR3 reads CASSPLGTVHNEQFF. CDR3 bases: TGTGCCAGCAGCCCTCTGGGGACAGTACACAATGAGCAGTTCTTC.

The chain has TRBV4-1 and TRBJ1-2; the D is unclear. The V gene lost 0 bases and the J gene lost 4 bases, with 3 bases spanning the gap. Germline lookup yields CDR1 MGHRA and CDR2 YSYEKL. The CDR3 sequence is 12 residues long. For the CDR3, the DNA is TGCGCCAGCAGCCAAGAGGGCTATGGCTACACCTTC. It codes for CASSQEGYGYTF.

This clone appeared a few times. The chain links TRBV21-1 to TRBJ1-5; the D call TRBD1 from the table was never checked on the DNA. TRBV21-1 corresponds to a pseudogene. This CDR3 is built from 16 residues. CDR3 sequence (DNA): TGTGCCAGCAGCACGATAACAGGGGTGGGCAATCAGCCCCAGCATTTT. Encoded protein: CASSTITGVGNQPQHF.

This sequence joins TRBV7-9 and TRBJ2-1; 8 bases agree with TRBD2. The CDR3 extends over 15 amino acids. V dropped 1 base and J dropped 9; count of bases not matched to a gene: 8. Germline V gives CDR1 SEHNR, CDR2 FQNEAQ (reference sequence). CDR3 DNA sequence: TGTGCCAGCAGCTTAGACAGCGGGAGATTAGGTGAGCAGTTCTTC. This codes for CASSLDSGRLGEQFF.

The chain carries TRBV3-1 (or the pseudogene TRBV3-2) and TRBJ2-7; no firm D call. This CDR3 is 18 amino acids long. CDR1 and CDR2 from the germline V gene are LGHDT and YNNKEL (reference sequence). The V gene lost 0 bases and the J gene lost 2 bases, with 20 bases spanning the gap. The CDR3 DNA sequence: TGTGCCAGCAGCCAAGATCCAGTTTTCGTGAATTTCGCCTACGAGCAGTACTTC. It is translated as CASSQDPVFVNFAYEQYF.

Only one count was recorded for this clone. CDR3 sequence reads: CASSVQGNQPQHF. CDR3 DNA sequence: TGTGCCAGTAGTGTCCAGGGCAATCAGCCCCAGCATTTT. This chain connects TRBV19 to TRBJ1-5; D call uncertain. Germline assignment: CDR1 LNHDA and CDR2 SQIVND (reference sequence). CDR3 length: 13 amino acids. Trimming left V 5 bases short and J 2 bases short, with 7 bases between.

This chain connects TRBV6-6 to TRBJ1-2; D is unclear. Trimming cost V 2 bases and J 8 bases, with 12 bases left between them. This CDR3 region has 13 residues. Germline CDR1 MNHNY, CDR2 SVGAGI (reference sequence). The chain's CDR3 is CASSYEGLGGYTF. CDR3 bases: TGTGCCAGCAGTTACGAGGGATTAGGGGGCTACACCTTC.